This T cell receptor (beta chain) was sequenced in a study of OX40 agonist ivuxolimab in advanced cancers. The assay was immunoSEQ multiplex PCR, and TCRdb's table has in-frame clones only and misses some. This repertoire shows 30,000 to 35,000 clones, around 81% found once; its top ten account for about 1.3%. Excluded were patients having autoimmune disease history or systemic immunosuppression. V gave up 4 bases and J gave up 6 bases; unmatched junction bases: 3. The germline V gene encodes CDR1 SGHRS and CDR2 YFSETQ. CDR3 length: 13 amino acids. The V call is TRBV5-1, the J call TRBJ1-5; 8 bases map to TRBD1. The sequenced sample was CD4+ or CD8+ T cells sorted from blood, obtained in a trial of the OX40 agonist ivuxolimab. The sequence was obtained from an adult with an advanced solid tumor such as melanoma, head and neck, liver or kidney cancer. The CDR3, as DNA: TGCGCCAGCAGCCTGGACAGGGCTCAGCCCCAGCATTTT. It yields the protein CASSLDRAQPQHF.